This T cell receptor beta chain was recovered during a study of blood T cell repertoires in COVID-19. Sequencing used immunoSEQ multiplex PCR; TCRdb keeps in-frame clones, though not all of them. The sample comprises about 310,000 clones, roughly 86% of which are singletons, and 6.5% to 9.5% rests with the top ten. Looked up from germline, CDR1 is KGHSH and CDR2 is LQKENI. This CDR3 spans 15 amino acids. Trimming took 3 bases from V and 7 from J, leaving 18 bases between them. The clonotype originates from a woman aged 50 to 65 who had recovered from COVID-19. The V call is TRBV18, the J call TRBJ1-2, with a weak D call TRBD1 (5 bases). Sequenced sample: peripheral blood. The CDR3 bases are TGTGCCAGCTCACCGAAAGACAGACCGGGTTCTGGCTACACCTTC. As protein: CASSPKDRPGSGYTF. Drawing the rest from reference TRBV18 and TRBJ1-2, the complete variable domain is NAGVMQNPRHLVRRRGQEARLRCSPMKGHSHVYWYRQLPEEGLKFMVYLQKENIIDESGMPKERFSAEFPKEGPSILRIQQVVRGDSAAYFCASSPKDRPGSGYTFGSGTRLTVV.